This T cell receptor beta chain came from a study of cytomegalovirus exposure and HLA in healthy donors. Study results and limitations: For presence/absence analyses, sequencing depth was assumed to be roughly uniform across donors. The study carried out a later analysis of TCR beta sequences. It associated 16,951 of them with specific HLA alleles at a false discovery rate of 0.05. The number of N-insertions in an Asian-associated ancestry cluster was reportedly below the roughly 670-donor mean in a later analysis.

On this clone itself: Its target is not known.

The PCR used 60 Vbeta and 13 Jbeta primers. The protocol was immunoSEQ multiplex PCR, while the TCRdb copy is restricted to in-frame clones and leaves out a portion. The sample records 85,000 to 100,000 clones, approximately 83% being singletons. Germline CDR1 is SGHAT and CDR2 is FQNNGV. V was trimmed by 0 bases and J by 1 base, leaving 8 bases between them. The CDR3 has 15 residues. Sequencing was performed on PBMCs. This clonotype originated in a female donor in good health and CMV-seropositive. This rearrangement joins TRBV11-2 to TRBJ2-3, with D perhaps TRBD2 (5 bases). CDR3 coding DNA: TGTGCCAGCAGCTTAGATACGCGGGGCACAGATACGCAGTATTTT. It specifies CASSLDTRGTDTQYF.